Reported below is one TCR beta chain. The antigen is not known. Libraries were prepared by immunoSEQ multiplex PCR; TCRdb keeps only in-frame clonotypes and omits some of them. This table holds some 640,000 clones, more than 70% found once. The data belong to a study of Ad26.COV2.S vaccination and SARS-CoV-2 variants. About the study: Of the COV1001 trial arms, the Ad26.COV2.S arm included the donor.

Findings and limits, study-wide: Substantial response breadth was reportedly seen for spike-specific CD8+ and CD4+ T cells after vaccination.

Germline V gene sequence: CDR1 MNHEY, CDR2 SVGAGI. The CDR3 is 15 residues long. V was cut by 0 bases and J by 3 bases, with 9 bases left in between. Noted treatment: over 15 received Ad26.COV2.S at low or high dose, single or two shots; about 5 received placebo; per-sample allocation not given. The study sampled participants on day 63 after the first vaccine or placebo injection. At a Boston site, the person donating was an adult of 18-55 years. Spike of the Wuhan-strain SARS-CoV-2 was expressed by an Ad26 vector, which formed the vaccine. The chain combines TRBV6-5 with TRBJ1-5; D gene unclear. Material: peripheral blood, obtained in a trial of Ad26.COV2.S vaccine versus placebo. This clonotype was sampled from a person aged 18 to 65 who received the Ad26.COV2.S COVID-19 vaccine or a placebo. This chain's CDR3 is CASSYSAVPNQPQHF. CDR3 nucleotides: TGTGCCAGCAGTTACTCGGCGGTACCCAATCAGCCCCAGCATTTT.